This section outlines one TCR beta chain sequence together with its context. The method was immunoSEQ multiplex PCR; TCRdb's version includes in-frame clones alone and lacks a portion of them. Of hundreds of thousands of clones in the sample, about 97% were seen once. The sample originates from a study of shared clonotypes between healthy human individuals. Study-wide context: The composition of the donors was a couple of women and three men aged 18 to 49. Every donor yielded three CD4 naive, three CD4 memory, two CD8 naive and one CD8 memory plate.

This CDR3 contains 14 residues. CDR1 and CDR2 from the germline V gene are SGHRS and YFSETQ. The V gene lost 0 bases and the J gene lost 1 base, with 7 bases spanning the gap. Sequences were obtained from naive CD4+ T cells sorted from blood. Subset denoted: CD45RA+ positively selected. The chain has TRBV5-1 and TRBJ1-1; no clear D. This sequence originates from a woman younger than 45 in good health. CDR3 DNA: TGCGCCAGCAGCTTGGACCGCTGGAACACTGAAGCTTTCTTT. It yields the protein CASSLDRWNTEAFF.